This entry lists 23 T cell receptor beta chains sequenced from one sample in a study of molecular identifiers for immune sequencing clone quantification. TCRdb recomputed calls from the PCR reads with MiXCR, one row per CDR3 protein. Here the sample spans 65,000 to 70,000 distinct CDR3 sequences, 15% to 20% being singletons. Material: naive CD8+ T cells from blood, with Jurkat cell RNA spiked in. As to subset: FACS-sorted CD8+CD4-CCR7+CD45RA+ naive T cells. The receptors here all came from a human donor in good health. Some libraries in this study had Jurkat cell RNA spiked in.

Ten or more counts support this clonotype. This chain connects TRBV5-1 to TRBJ2-7; 7 nucleotides line up with TRBD1. This CDR3 comprises 13 residues. The V segment lost 5 bases and the J segment 3 bases; nucleotides outside the gene matches: 5. Germline-derived CDR1 and CDR2 are SGHRS and YFSETQ. In DNA form, the CDR3 reads TGCGCCAGCAGAGGACAGGAGAACTACGAGCAGTACTTC. Protein sequence: CASRGQENYEQYF.

The chain is built from TRBV7-9 and TRBJ2-7, with a tentative D call TRBD2 (6 bases). This CDR3 has 13 amino acids. Germline V lookup: CDR1 SEHNR, CDR2 FQNEAQ (reference sequence). Trimming removed 6 bases at V and 3 bases at J, with 12 bases between. The CDR3 sequence: CASREEGFYEQYF. The CDR3 DNA reads as TGTGCCAGCAGGGAGGAGGGATTCTACGAGCAGTACTTC.

This clonotype was seen at least ten times. V usage is TRBV27 and J usage is TRBJ2-3; D ambiguous. Trimming removed 5 bases at V and 6 bases at J, with 12 bases between. This CDR3 is 13 amino acids long. The germline V gene has CDR1 MNHEY and CDR2 SMNVEV (reference sequence). The CDR3 is CASSTPPVDTQYF. The CDR3 nucleotides read TGTGCCAGCAGTACCCCCCCGGTCGATACGCAGTATTTT.

This clonotype was detected many times. This chain connects TRBV7-9 to TRBJ1-4; 9 positions match TRBD1. This CDR3 is built from 15 residues. The V gene end was trimmed by 1 base and the J gene end by 6 bases; junction bases not matched to a gene: 3. Germline loops: CDR1 SEHNR, CDR2 FQNEAQ (reference sequence). The CDR3 sequence is CASSLVGTGYEKLFF. Written as DNA, the CDR3 is TGTGCCAGCAGCTTAGTTGGGACAGGGTATGAAAAACTGTTTTTT.

This chain joins TRBV10-2 and TRBJ1-6; D uncertain. V shed 6 bases and J shed 8 bases, with 17 bases lying between them. This CDR3 is 15 amino acids long. Per the germline V gene, CDR1 is WSHSY and CDR2 is SAAADI. CDR3 sequence (DNA): TGCGCCAGCAGCGTAGCATATTATGGGGATTCACCCCTCCACTTT. Amino acids: CASSVAYYGDSPLHF.

This clonotype was seen a handful of times. With a much larger clone just one base away, this may be a read error. The CDR3 DNA reads TGTGCCAGCAGTCCGACGACTAGCGGGAGATACACAGATACGCGGTATTTT. It yields the protein CASSPTTSGRYTDTRYF. The V and J genes are TRBV12-3 or TRBV12-4 and TRBJ2-3, with 12 positions matching TRBD2. The CDR3 has 17 amino acids.

This clonotype occurred a few times. This CDR3 fails to terminate in the conserved phenylalanine or tryptophan, so it likely reflects a read error. The chain combines TRBV9 with TRBJ1-3; TRBD1 matches 9 bases. The germline CDR1 and CDR2 sequences are SGDLS and YYNGEE. The CDR3 contains 16 residues. V was pared by 3 bases and J by 8 bases, with 12 bases of the junction left unmatched. CDR3: CASSAPFGTGSDTIYS. CDR3 in DNA: TGTGCCAGCAGCGCCCCTTTCGGGACAGGGTCGGACACCATATATTCT.

This clonotype showed up many times. V is TRBV27 and J is TRBJ2-7; D not resolved. V lost 6 bases to trimming and J lost 6 bases, with 12 bases between them. Looked up from germline, CDR1 is MNHEY and CDR2 is SMNVEV (reference sequence). The CDR3 has 12 residues. As DNA, the CDR3 is TGTGCCAGCAGCTTCCTTGGGCGCGAGCAGTACTTC. It encodes CASSFLGREQYF.

The sample holds many counts of this clonotype. This sequence joins TRBV4-1 and TRBJ2-7; either TRBD1 or TRBD2 may supply D (5 bases each). The CDR3 contains 13 residues. Between the trimmed V and J ends, which lost 5 bases and 1 base, there was a span of 9 bases. CDR1 MGHRA and CDR2 YSYEKL come from the germline V gene. The chain's CDR3 is CASSERGSYEQYF. Written as DNA, the CDR3 is TGCGCCAGCAGCGAGAGGGGTTCCTACGAGCAGTACTTC.

In its sample, this clonotype was seen a few times. The chain carries TRBV19 and TRBJ2-7, with 8 bases lining up with TRBD1. V shed 4 bases and J 0 bases; nucleotides not matched to a gene: 2. The germline CDR1 and CDR2 sequences are LNHDA and SQIVND (reference sequence). The CDR3 spans 14 residues. The CDR3, as DNA: TGTGCCAGTAGTAGAACAGGGGGCTCCTACGAGCAGTACTTC. The encoded protein is CASSRTGGSYEQYF.

This clonotype occurred many times. This chain joins TRBV15 and TRBJ1-1, with unresolved D. Per germline, CDR1 LNHNV and CDR2 YYDKDF (reference sequence). V lost 1 base, J lost 1 base, and 1 base lay in between. The CDR3 has 12 amino acids. DNA of the CDR3: TGTGCCACCAGCAGAGCGAACACTGAAGCTTTCTTT. As protein: CATSRANTEAFF.

This clonotype was recorded at least ten times. V usage is TRBV7-8 and J usage is TRBJ1-3; a weak D match, TRBD1 (5 bases). V was trimmed by 1 base and J by 2 bases, leaving 6 bases between them. The germline V gene encodes CDR1 SGHVS and CDR2 FQNEAQ. This CDR3 contains 14 residues. In DNA, the CDR3 is TGTGCCAGCAGCTTAGGAGGGGCTGGAAACACCATATATTTT. It is translated as CASSLGGAGNTIYF.

This clonotype was recorded once. This may be a read error, as it is one base from a much larger clone. The V call is TRBV20-1, the J call TRBJ2-1; 8 bases are a match to TRBD2. Germline CDR1 is DFQATT and CDR2 is SNEGSKA (reference sequence). The CDR3 length is 15 residues. The CDR3 DNA is TGCAGTGCTAGTGGAACGGGAGGGCCCTACAATAAGCAGTTCTTC. Translated: CSASGTGGPYNKQFF.

There are many counts of this clonotype. The chain uses TRBV4-1 and TRBJ2-7; D may match TRBD1 or TRBD2 (5 bases each). This CDR3 region has 14 residues. Trimming cost V 4 bases and J 5 bases, with 15 bases left between them. Germline V gene data show CDR1 as MGHRA and CDR2 as YSYEKL. As DNA, the CDR3 is TGCGCCAGCAGCCGCCGGGAAGGGGTGGACGAGCAGTACTTC. This codes for CASSRREGVDEQYF.

The V call is TRBV19, the J call TRBJ1-5; D gene unclear. Germline V CDR1 and CDR2: LNHDA, SQIVND (reference sequence). The CDR3 has 14 amino acids. The V gene lost 3 bases and the J gene lost 9 bases, with 15 bases spanning the gap. In DNA form, the CDR3 reads TGTGCCAGTAGTATTGGCCCCGATAGGCGGCCCCAGCATTTT. Translated: CASSIGPDRRPQHF.

This clonotype was seen at least ten times. The chain recombines TRBV4-1 with TRBJ2-7; the match to TRBD2 covers 7 bases. This CDR3 is built from 14 residues. The germline CDR1 and CDR2 sequences are MGHRA and YSYEKL. With 1 base clipped from V and 5 bases from J, the junction kept 5 bases outside the gene matches. The DNA of the CDR3 is TGCGCCAGCAGCCAAGGGTGGACTAGTGACGAGCAGTACTTC. As protein: CASSQGWTSDEQYF.

This clonotype was seen a handful of times. The chain couples TRBV11-2 to TRBJ2-1; weak D call: TRBD2 (6 bases). Germline CDR1 and CDR2: SGHAT and FQNNGV. The CDR3 runs 14 residues. The V end lost 5 bases, the J end lost 1 base, and 9 bases lay between the germline ends. The CDR3 here is CASSLGLSYNEQFF. The CDR3 region has the DNA TGTGCCAGCAGCCTCGGACTATCCTACAATGAGCAGTTCTTC.

This clonotype was seen just once. This sequence may be a read error, since a much larger clone differs from it by one base. The chain carries TRBV5-3 and TRBJ2-7; D is ambiguous. TRBV5-3 is reported as an ORF; its role is uncertain. The CDR3 is 13 residues long. CDR3 DNA sequence: TGTGCCAGCAGCTTGGTGGCCATCTACGAGCAGCACTTC. The encoded protein is CASSLVAIYEQHF.

This chain connects TRBV9 to TRBJ2-7; a weak D match, TRBD2 (7 bases). Per the germline V gene, CDR1 is SGDLS and CDR2 is YYNGEE. The V end was cut by 4 bases, the J end by 5 bases, with 19 bases between. The CDR3 sequence is 15 residues long. CDR3 sequence: CASSSEGGAQDEQYF. In nucleotides, the CDR3 is TGTGCCAGCAGCTCCGAGGGGGGGGCGCAGGACGAGCAGTACTTC.

In its sample, this clonotype was seen a few times. It may be a read error: a sequence one base away is much more abundant. The chain uses TRBV4-1 and TRBJ2-7; D might be TRBD2 (5 bases). Per germline, CDR1 MGHRA and CDR2 YSYEKL. V was clipped by 3 bases and J by 5 bases, with 17 bases between them. This CDR3 has 15 amino acids. The CDR3 DNA is TGCGCCAGCAGCCATATCCTGAGGGAGTACCACGAGCAGTACTTC. This gives the protein CASSHILREYHEQYF.

This clonotype appeared many times. The rearrangement uses TRBV20-1 and TRBJ2-5, with D tentatively TRBD2 (5 bases). From germline, CDR1 is DFQATT and CDR2 SNEGSKA (reference sequence). V lost 1 base to trimming and J lost 2 bases, with 14 bases between them. The CDR3 runs to 15 residues. The CDR3 spells CSARGTRIPQETQYF. CDR3 nucleotide sequence: TGCAGTGCTAGAGGGACTCGGATCCCGCAAGAGACCCAGTACTTC.

This clonotype was seen a few times. The genes are TRBV7-6 and TRBJ2-1; D unresolved. V was shortened by 1 base and J by 4 bases, with 11 bases between the two germline ends. CDR1 and CDR2 (germline): SGHVS, FNYEAQ. The CDR3 runs 15 residues. Here the CDR3 DNA reads TGTGCCAGCAGCTTAGGGCTCGACCCTTACAATGAGCAGTTCTTC. It translates to CASSLGLDPYNEQFF.

In its sample, this clonotype was seen a few times. The gene calls are TRBV5-4 and TRBJ2-1, with D perhaps TRBD1 or TRBD2 (5 bases each). V was clipped by 2 bases and J by 0 bases, with 9 bases between them. The CDR3 covers 15 residues. Looked up from germline, CDR1 is SGHNT and CDR2 is YYREEE (reference sequence). Here the CDR3 DNA reads TGTGCCAGCAGCTTCAGGGAGAGCTCCTACAATGAGCAGTTCTTC. Its protein is CASSFRESSYNEQFF.